The clone carrying this T cell receptor (beta chain) was seen a handful of times. Sequencing used immunoSEQ multiplex PCR; TCRdb keeps in-frame clones, though not all of them. The table includes 30,000 to 40,000 clones, around 83% detected once. This sample was included in a study of control samples from healthy donors and cancer patients. CDR1 and CDR2 (germline): KGHDR, SFDVKD. J gave up 2 bases and V 6 bases, and 9 bases lay outside the gene matches. This CDR3 has 15 residues. The clonotype originates from an older woman with lung cancer. The sample taken for sequencing was PBMCs. The genes are TRBV24-1 and TRBJ2-7; TRBD1 aligns across 7 bases. Here the CDR3 reads CATSRPGQPTYEQYF. CDR3 DNA sequence: TGTGCCACCAGTCGCCCGGGACAGCCTACCTACGAGCAGTACTTC.